This T cell receptor (beta chain) was documented in a study of cytomegalovirus exposure and HLA in healthy donors. Study-wide points: Rare sequences made up most TCRs, while some public TCRs were found in many donors. Testing in vitro showed a few CMV-associated chains specific for CMV antigens.

Repertoires were generated with immunoSEQ multiplex PCR, while TCRdb's copy carries only in-frame clones and drops some. The data show some 60,000 clones, with about 96% seen just once and about 0.96% held by the top ten. The germline gives CDR1 MNHNS, CDR2 SASEGT. The CDR3 contains 15 residues. With respect to this clone: What it binds is not known. A read error may account for a junction end that differs from germline.

The J gene is TRBJ2-7, the V gene TRBV6-1; 10 bases align to TRBD1. This sequence originates from a man younger than 35 in good health and CMV-seronegative. The sample taken for sequencing was PBMCs. CDR3 loop: CASREEDRGLYEQYF. CDR3 nucleotide sequence: TGTGCCAGCAGAGAAGAAGACAGGGGGCTCTACGAGCAGTACTTC.